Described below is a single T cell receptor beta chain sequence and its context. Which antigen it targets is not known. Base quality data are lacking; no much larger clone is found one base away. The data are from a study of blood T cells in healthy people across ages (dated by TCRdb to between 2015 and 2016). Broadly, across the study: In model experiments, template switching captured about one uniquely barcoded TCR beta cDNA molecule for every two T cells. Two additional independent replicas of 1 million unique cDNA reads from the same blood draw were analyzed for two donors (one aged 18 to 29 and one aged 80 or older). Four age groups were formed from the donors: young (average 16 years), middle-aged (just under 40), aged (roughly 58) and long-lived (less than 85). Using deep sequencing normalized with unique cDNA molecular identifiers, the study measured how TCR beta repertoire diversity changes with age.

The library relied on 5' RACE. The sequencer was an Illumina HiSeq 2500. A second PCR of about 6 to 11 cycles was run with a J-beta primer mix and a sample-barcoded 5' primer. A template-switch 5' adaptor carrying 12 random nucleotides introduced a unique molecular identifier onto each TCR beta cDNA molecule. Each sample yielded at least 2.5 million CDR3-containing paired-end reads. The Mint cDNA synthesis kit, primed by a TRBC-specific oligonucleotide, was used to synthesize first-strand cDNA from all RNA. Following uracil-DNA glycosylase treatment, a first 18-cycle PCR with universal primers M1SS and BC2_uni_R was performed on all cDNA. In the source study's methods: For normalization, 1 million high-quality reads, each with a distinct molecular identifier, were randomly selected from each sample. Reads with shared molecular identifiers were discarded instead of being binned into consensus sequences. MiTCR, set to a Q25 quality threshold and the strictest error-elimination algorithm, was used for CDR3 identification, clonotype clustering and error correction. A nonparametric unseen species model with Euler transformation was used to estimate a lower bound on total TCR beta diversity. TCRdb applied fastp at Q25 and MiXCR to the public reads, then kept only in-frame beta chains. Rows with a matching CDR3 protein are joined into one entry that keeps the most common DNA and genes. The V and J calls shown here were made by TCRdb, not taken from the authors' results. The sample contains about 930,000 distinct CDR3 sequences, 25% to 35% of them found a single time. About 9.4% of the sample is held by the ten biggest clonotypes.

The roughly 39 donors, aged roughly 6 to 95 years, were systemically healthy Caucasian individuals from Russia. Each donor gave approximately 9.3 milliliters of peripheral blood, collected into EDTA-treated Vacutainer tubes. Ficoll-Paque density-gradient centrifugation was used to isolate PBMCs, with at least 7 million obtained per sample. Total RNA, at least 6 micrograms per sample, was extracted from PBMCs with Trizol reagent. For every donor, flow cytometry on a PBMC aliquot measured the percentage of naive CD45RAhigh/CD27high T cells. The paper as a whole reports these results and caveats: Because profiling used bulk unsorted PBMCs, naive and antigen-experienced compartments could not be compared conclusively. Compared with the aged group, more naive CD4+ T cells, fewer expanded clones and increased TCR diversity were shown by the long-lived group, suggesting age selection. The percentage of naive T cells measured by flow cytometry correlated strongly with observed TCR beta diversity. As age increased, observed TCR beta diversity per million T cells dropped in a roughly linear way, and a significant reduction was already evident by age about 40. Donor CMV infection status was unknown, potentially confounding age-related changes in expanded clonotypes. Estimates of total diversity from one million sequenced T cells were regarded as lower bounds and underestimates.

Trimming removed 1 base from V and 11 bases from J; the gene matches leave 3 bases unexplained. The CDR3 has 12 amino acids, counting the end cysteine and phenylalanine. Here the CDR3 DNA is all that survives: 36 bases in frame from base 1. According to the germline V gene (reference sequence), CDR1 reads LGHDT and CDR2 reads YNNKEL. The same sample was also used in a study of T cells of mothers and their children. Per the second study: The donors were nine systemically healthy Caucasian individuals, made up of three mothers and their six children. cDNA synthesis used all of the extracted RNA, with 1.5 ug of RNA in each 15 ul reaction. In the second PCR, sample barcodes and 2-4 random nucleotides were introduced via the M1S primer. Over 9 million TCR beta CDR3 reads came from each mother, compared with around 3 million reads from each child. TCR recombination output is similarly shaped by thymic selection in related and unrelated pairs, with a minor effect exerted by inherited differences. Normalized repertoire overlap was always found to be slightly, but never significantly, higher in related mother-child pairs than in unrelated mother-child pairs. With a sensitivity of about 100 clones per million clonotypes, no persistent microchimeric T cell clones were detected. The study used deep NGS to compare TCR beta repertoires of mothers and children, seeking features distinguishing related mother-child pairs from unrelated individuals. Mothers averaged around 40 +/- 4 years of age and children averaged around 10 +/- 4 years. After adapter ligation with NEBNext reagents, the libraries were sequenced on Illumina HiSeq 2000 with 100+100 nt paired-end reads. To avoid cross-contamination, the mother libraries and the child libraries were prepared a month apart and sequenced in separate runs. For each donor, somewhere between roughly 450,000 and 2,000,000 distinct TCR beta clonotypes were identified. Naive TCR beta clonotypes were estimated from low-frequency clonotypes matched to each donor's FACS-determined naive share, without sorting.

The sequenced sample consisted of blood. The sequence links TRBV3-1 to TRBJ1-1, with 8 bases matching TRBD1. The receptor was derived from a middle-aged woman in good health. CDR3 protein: CASSQGTGYAFF. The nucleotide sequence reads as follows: TGTGCCAGCAGCCAAGGGACAGGGTATGCTTTCTTT. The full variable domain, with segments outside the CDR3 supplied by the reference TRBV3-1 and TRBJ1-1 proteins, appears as DTAVSQTPKYLVTQMGNDKSIKCEQNLGHDTMYWYKQDSKKFLKIMFSYNNKELIINETVPNRFSPKSPDKAHLNLHINSLELGDSAVYFCASSQGTGYAFFGQGTRLTVV.